This entry lists 16 T cell receptor beta chains sequenced from one sample in a study of cytomegalovirus exposure and HLA in healthy donors. The PCR contained 60 Vbeta and 13 Jbeta primers. Using immunoSEQ multiplex PCR, the repertoire was profiled, and TCRdb retains in-frame clones only, with some absent. The table includes tens of thousands of clones, approximately 84% detected once. Sequencing input: PBMCs. The receptors were sampled from a man younger than 35 in good health and CMV-seronegative.

The chain joins TRBV7-8 to TRBJ1-1; 8 bases map to TRBD1. V trimming: 6 bases; J trimming: 5 bases; junction bases outside the gene matches: 5. This CDR3 region has 13 residues. The germline V gene encodes CDR1 SGHVS and CDR2 FQNEAQ. For the CDR3, the DNA is TGTGCCAGCAGACTCAGGGGGCGGACTGAAGCTTTCTTT. The encoded protein is CASRLRGRTEAFF.

J is TRBJ2-3 and V is TRBV11-2; weak D call: TRBD2 (6 bases). This CDR3 contains 15 residues. V lost 3 bases to trimming and J lost 2 bases, with 12 bases between them. The germline gives CDR1 SGHAT, CDR2 FQNNGV. The CDR3 sequence is CASSLAGSFTDTQYF. The CDR3 DNA reads as TGTGCCAGCAGCTTGGCCGGGAGCTTCACAGATACGCAGTATTTT.

Only a few counts were recorded for this clone. The gene calls are TRBV11-2 and TRBJ1-1; TRBD1 is a possible D gene (5 bases). The length of the CDR3 is 16 residues. V lost 5 bases and J lost 0, with 16 bases in between. Germline CDR1 and CDR2: SGHAT and FQNNGV. As DNA, the CDR3 is TGTGCCAGCAGCCAGGGAAAGACACAGCTGAACACTGAAGCTTTCTTT. Encoded protein: CASSQGKTQLNTEAFF.

V gene TRBV6-5 combines with J gene TRBJ1-1; 10 nucleotides line up with TRBD1. In germline, CDR1 is MNHEY, CDR2 SVGAGI. V was pared by 4 bases and J by 5 bases, with 4 bases of the junction left unmatched. This CDR3 spans 14 amino acids. The CDR3 loop is CASSFRQGATEAFF. CDR3 in DNA: TGTGCCAGCAGTTTCAGACAGGGGGCAACTGAAGCTTTCTTT.

This rearrangement joins TRBV12-1 to TRBJ2-1; the table calls TRBD2, which could not be checked here. TRBV12-1 is labeled a pseudogene. CDR3 size: 15 residues. DNA for the CDR3: TGTGCCAGCAGCTTAGGGACTAGCGGGAGTTGTGAGCAGTTCTTC. Encoded protein: CASSLGTSGSCEQFF.

This chain connects TRBV10-3 to TRBJ2-7; no clear D gene. Trimming cost V 1 base and J 4 bases, with 5 bases left between them. The CDR3 runs 12 residues. Germline V CDR1 and CDR2: ENHRY, SYGVKD. Here the CDR3 DNA reads TGTGCCATCAGTGAGTATGAGTACGAGCAGTACTTC. This gives the protein CAISEYEYEQYF.

The V gene is TRBV9, the J gene TRBJ2-1; 9 bases agree with TRBD2. Germline CDR1 and CDR2: SGDLS and YYNGEE. The CDR3 extends over 18 amino acids. Trimming removed 1 base from V and 4 bases from J; junction bases left unmatched: 12. In nucleotides, the CDR3 is TGTGCCAGCAGCGTAAGGCTAGCGGGACCTACCTCTTACAATGAGCAGTTCTTC. Translated: CASSVRLAGPTSYNEQFF.

CDR3 residues: CATSRDTNNSPLHF. For the CDR3, the DNA is TGTGCCACCAGCAGAGATACTAATAATTCACCCCTCCACTTT. The chain carries TRBV15 and TRBJ1-6; D remains unclear. Looked up from germline, CDR1 is LNHNV and CDR2 is YYDKDF (reference sequence). The CDR3 extends over 14 amino acids. Trimming took 0 bases from V and 5 from J, leaving 5 bases between them. Using reference TRBV15 and TRBJ1-6 for the parts outside the CDR3, the full variable domain is DAMVIQNPRYQVTQFGKPVTLSCSQTLNHNVMYWYQQKSSQAPKLLFHYYDKDFNNEADTPDNFQSRRPNTSFCFLDIRSPGLGDTAMYLCATSRDTNNSPLHFGNGTRLTVT.

This clone appeared a single time. J is TRBJ2-3 and V is TRBV9; a weak D match, TRBD1 (5 bases). CDR1 SGDLS and CDR2 YYNGEE come from the germline V gene. Trimming took 3 bases from V and 4 from J, leaving 6 bases between them. The CDR3 contains 12 residues. CDR3 coding DNA: TGTGCCAGCAGCGAGGGGTCAGATACGCAGTATTTT. This sequence encodes CASSEGSDTQYF.

This clone was counted once. The chain has TRBV28 and TRBJ1-2; D is ambiguous. Per germline, CDR1 MDHEN and CDR2 SYDVKM. The CDR3 extends over 12 amino acids. V dropped 3 bases and J dropped 4 bases, with 6 bases sitting between them. This CDR3 reads CASSFDSYGYTF. The DNA for the CDR3 is TGTGCCAGCAGTTTCGATAGCTATGGCTACACCTTC.

The chain joins TRBV6-4 to TRBJ1-2, with 7 bases matching TRBD1. The CDR3 is made up of 16 amino acids. The V gene's germline CDR1 is MRHNA and CDR2 SNTAGT. V was pared by 0 bases and J by 4 bases, with 8 bases of the junction left unmatched. The DNA for the CDR3 is TGTGCCAGCAGTGACTCGTCTCCGGCAGGGGGCTATGGCTACACCTTC. Its translation is CASSDSSPAGGYGYTF.

The chain's CDR3 is CASSSRGGRSTDTQYF. Written as DNA, the CDR3 is TGTGCCAGCAGTTCTCGCGGGGGGCGAAGCACAGATACGCAGTATTTT. This sequence joins TRBV27 and TRBJ2-3; 8 bases are a match to TRBD2. Trimming took 4 bases from V and 0 from J; bases not matched to a gene: 6. The CDR3 contains 16 residues. Germline V lookup: CDR1 MNHEY, CDR2 SMNVEV (reference sequence).

A single count supports this clone. The chain couples TRBV2 to TRBJ2-1; TRBD2 matches at 8 bases. The CDR3 loop spans 16 amino acids. V was pared by 6 bases and J by 5 bases, with 12 bases of the junction left unmatched. The germline V gene has CDR1 SNHLY and CDR2 FYNNEI. CDR3 in amino acids: CASRTFSGAQHNEQFF. In nucleotides, the CDR3 is TGTGCCAGCAGAACCTTTAGCGGGGCTCAACACAATGAGCAGTTCTTC.

This chain links TRBV5-1 with TRBJ2-7, with TRBD2 matching 15 bases. V lost 7 bases to trimming and J lost 6 bases; unmatched junction nucleotides: 2. The CDR3 sequence is 13 residues long. The germline V gene has CDR1 SGHRS and CDR2 YFSETQ. The CDR3 sequence: CASGGLAGGEQYF. The CDR3, as DNA: TGCGCCAGCGGGGGACTAGCGGGAGGCGAGCAGTACTTC. The full variable domain, completed using reference TRBV5-1 and TRBJ2-7, is KAGVTQTPRYLIKTRGQQVTLSCSPISGHRSVSWYQQTPGQGLQFLFEYFSETQRNKGNFPGRFSGRQFSNSRSEMNVSTLELGDSALYLCASGGLAGGEQYFGPGTRLTVT.

The chain employs TRBV6-5 and TRBJ1-2; 8 bases align to TRBD1. Germline V gene data show CDR1 as MNHEY and CDR2 as SVGAGI. With 1 base clipped from V and 2 bases from J, the junction kept 6 bases outside the gene matches. This CDR3 comprises 16 residues. The CDR3 nucleotides are TGTGCCAGCAGTTACTTCCCACAGGGGGAGAACTATGGCTACACCTTC. Amino acid sequence: CASSYFPQGENYGYTF.

This chain joins TRBV7-8 and TRBJ2-3; 7 bases line up with TRBD2. The V gene's germline CDR1 is SGHVS and CDR2 FQNEAQ. This CDR3 region has 15 residues. V dropped 1 base and J dropped 4; count of bases not matched to a gene: 5. CDR3 loop: CASSLGEGNSDTQYF. Here the CDR3 DNA reads TGTGCCAGCAGCTTAGGGGAGGGGAACTCAGATACGCAGTATTTT.